There are many counts of the clone carrying this T cell receptor beta chain. Germline loops: CDR1 SEHNR, CDR2 FQNEAQ (reference sequence). The CDR3 runs 17 residues. The V end was cut by 0 bases, the J end by 3 bases, with 15 bases between. The sample belongs to a study of T cells in Graves' hyperthyroidism and ophthalmopathy. Regions amplified from RNA transcripts were the TCR beta CDR3 regions. The HTBI primer set drove a first-round RT-PCR of the TCR CDR3. TCRdb used MiXCR to reprocess the multiplex PCR reads, holding one entry per CDR3 protein. The sample holds some 300,000 distinct CDR3 sequences, approximately 18% seen once.

This clonotype was sampled from a man between 50 and 59 years old with Graves' ophthalmopathy. The sample consisted of blood. This chain joins TRBV7-9 and TRBJ2-1; perhaps TRBD2 as D (6 bases). The CDR3 DNA reads as TGTGCCAGCAGCTTAGCTGACGGGACTCGCCACTACAATGAGCAGTTCTTC. Translated: CASSLADGTRHYNEQFF.